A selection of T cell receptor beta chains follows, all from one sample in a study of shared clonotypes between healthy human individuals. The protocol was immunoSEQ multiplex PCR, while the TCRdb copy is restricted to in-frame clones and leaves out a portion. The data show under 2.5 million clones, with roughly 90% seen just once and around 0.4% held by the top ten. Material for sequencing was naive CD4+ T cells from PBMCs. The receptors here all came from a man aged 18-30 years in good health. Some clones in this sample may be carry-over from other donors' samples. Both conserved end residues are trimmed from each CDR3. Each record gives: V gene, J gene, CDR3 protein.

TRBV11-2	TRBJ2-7	ASSSTSGGSYEQY
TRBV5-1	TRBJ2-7	ASTPGLAVYEQY
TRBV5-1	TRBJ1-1	ASSLDIRGAEAF
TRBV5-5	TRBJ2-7	ASSFGQGDVYEQY
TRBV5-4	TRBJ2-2	ASSLLAGESGELF
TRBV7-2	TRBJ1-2	ASSLASGQYYGYT
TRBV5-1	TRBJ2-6	ASSLEPYSGANVLT
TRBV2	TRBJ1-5	ASSEGQGVGKPQH
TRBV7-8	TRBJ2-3	ASSPRTSGSTDTQY
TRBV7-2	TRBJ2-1	ASSPGGASGAPRVNEQF
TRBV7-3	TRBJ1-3	ASSSEQGSSGNTIY
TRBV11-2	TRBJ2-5	ASSLGGGIWETQY
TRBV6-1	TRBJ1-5	ASSEGRTGNQPQH
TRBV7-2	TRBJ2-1	ASSLGGTSGTNEQF
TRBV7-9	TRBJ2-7	ASRPNRGQGAIEQY
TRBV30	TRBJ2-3	AWSVLGTTDTQY
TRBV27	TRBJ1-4	ASSPPGGTNEKLF
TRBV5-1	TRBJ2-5	ASSRGASGIGETQY
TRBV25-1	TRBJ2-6	ASTASSGANVLT
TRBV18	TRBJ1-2	ASSPPGGRSGYT
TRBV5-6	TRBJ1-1	ASSRETPGTEAF
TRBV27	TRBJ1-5	APPQGDRTNQPQH
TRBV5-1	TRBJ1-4	ASSLFNGGTNEKLF
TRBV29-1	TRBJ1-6	STRTGNSPLH
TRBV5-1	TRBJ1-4	ASSLAGGGEKLF
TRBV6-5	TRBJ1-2	ASSYKAPRINYGYT
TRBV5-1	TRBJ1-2	ASSFEGSLQGYT
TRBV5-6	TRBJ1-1	ASSQGQGSWAEAF
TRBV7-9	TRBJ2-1	ASSFFPGNEQF
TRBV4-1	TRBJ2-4	ASSQVEAQGVPLAKNIQY
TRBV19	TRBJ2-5	ASSIAAGGEETQY
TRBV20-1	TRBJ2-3	SVDDRGTQY
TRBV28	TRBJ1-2	ASRASNYGYT
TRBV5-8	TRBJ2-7	ASSLGGYYEQY
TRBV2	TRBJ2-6	ASSFGANVLT
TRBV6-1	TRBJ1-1	ASSGGVRRPNRGGTEAF
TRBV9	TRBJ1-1	ASSPIVGAAEAF
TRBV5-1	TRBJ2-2	ASSPGRGLDSGELF
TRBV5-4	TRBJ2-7	ASSPTSERDEQY
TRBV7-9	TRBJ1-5	ASSLVDHNQPQH